The T cell receptor beta chain under discussion was sequenced for a study of T cells in Graves' hyperthyroidism and ophthalmopathy. The wider study: Sampling of peripheral blood happened at initial diagnosis, prior to any treatment.

Study-level points and caveats: Ophthalmopathy stood apart from stable hyperthyroidism in a 13 V-J model. Blood also contained most expanded thyroid clonotypes above 0.001.

Remarks on this clonotype: What it binds is not known. A much larger clone lies a single base off, so this may be a read error.

This CDR3 has 15 residues. Germline-derived CDR1 and CDR2 are MNHEY and SMNVEV (reference sequence). Amplification targeted TCR beta CDR3 regions from RNA transcripts. First-round RT-PCR of the TCR CDR3 relied on the HTBI primer set. TCRdb called the multiplex PCR reads again in MiXCR, with one record for every CDR3 protein. This sample has about 600,000 distinct CDR3 sequences, with 13% to 15% found just once. Sequenced: blood. This chain uses TRBV27 with TRBJ1-6; TRBD1 might be the D (5 bases). The TCR comes from a woman aged 18-30 years with Graves' ophthalmopathy. The CDR3 region has the DNA TGTGCCAGCAGTTTATCGAGGGCGGGGGATTCACCCCTCCGCTTT. This sequence encodes CASSLSRAGDSPLRF.